What follows describes a single T cell receptor beta chain. Its antigen is currently unknown. The study used a library that attached unique molecular identifiers to individual cDNA molecules. Original data processing: Sample-level TCR yields exhibited a median of approximately 96,000, with a range of about 20,000 to 690,600. MiXCR was run by TCRdb on the RACE reads, yielding one entry per CDR3 protein. The V and J calls and clone size come from TCRdb's table, not from the authors' own analysis. Of tens of thousands of distinct CDR3 sequences in the sample, roughly an eighth were seen once. Trimming at V came to 5 bases and at J to 4 bases, leaving 8 bases not matched to a gene. Germline V gene data show CDR1 as MDHEN and CDR2 as SYDVKM. The CDR3 totals 15 residues. Time point defined: patch test 3, about 24 weeks after DPC sensitization. Indicated treatment: therapeutic diphenylcyclopropenone sensitization with weekly scalp DPC. Blood, whole and unfractionated, served as the source for total RNA extraction.

This sample is part of a study of human T cells and chemical hapten exposure. Whole-study results and caveats: A positive correlation with patch test score was found for PT1 expanded TCR counts. Unchanged with DPC sensitization were TCRs above 1 in 1000 frequency.

The chain joins TRBV28 to TRBJ2-3; 8 bases fit TRBD1. Here the sequenced sample was whole blood, taken in connection with sensitization to the hapten diphenylcyclopropenone (DPC). This TCR came from a woman in her thirties or forties with alopecia areata. Some clones in this sample may be carry-over from other donors' samples. As DNA, the CDR3 is TGTGCCAGCAGTCCTAGACAGGGGACGGCAGATACGCAGTATTTT. Its protein is CASSPRQGTADTQYF.